Listed here are 31 T cell receptor beta chains from one sample, sequenced in a study of blood T cell repertoires in COVID-19 (dated by TCRdb to the early 2020s). Library method: the immunoSEQ multiplex PCR assay. Not all clones reach the TCRdb copy of this immuneACCESS table, which keeps in-frame sequences only. Checked studies attribute under half of the gap to unresolved V genes and leave the rest unexplained. The sample includes more than 200,000 clones, with about 87% observed a single time. About 1.5% of the sample lies in the top ten. The specimen was PBMCs or T cells enriched from blood (not recorded which). These TCRs come from a woman between 50 and 59 years old who had recovered from COVID-19.

The chain combines TRBV2 with TRBJ2-1; maybe TRBD2 (5 bases). The V end lost 7 bases, the J end lost 9 bases, and 16 bases lay between the germline ends. The CDR3 length is 13 residues. The germline V gene encodes CDR1 SNHLY and CDR2 FYNNEI. The CDR3 region is CASKWTGSSEQFF. CDR3 nucleotides: TGTGCCAGCAAGTGGACGGGAAGTAGTGAGCAGTTCTTC.

The chain recombines TRBV21-1 with TRBJ2-5; the table's D call, TRBD2, was not checked against the DNA. TRBV21-1 is flagged as a pseudogene. This CDR3 region has 21 residues. The DNA of the CDR3 is TGTGCCAGCAGCAAAGCGCTTCCCTTAGCGGGGTCTACCCCCCTTCAAGAGACCCAGTACTTC. It encodes CASSKALPLAGSTPLQETQYF.

V gene TRBV30 combines with J gene TRBJ1-4; perhaps TRBD1 as D (5 bases). The CDR3 has 15 residues. V lost 4 bases and J lost 1, with 13 bases in between. CDR1 and CDR2 from the germline V gene are GTSNPN and SVGIG (reference sequence). The CDR3: CAWIGQGETNEKLFF. The CDR3 region has the DNA TGTGCCTGGATTGGACAAGGGGAAACTAATGAAAAACTGTTTTTT.

In the case of this clone: Its ends do not fully match the called genes, so a read error is possible. J is TRBJ2-1 and V is TRBV7-7; 14 bases line up with TRBD2. Looked up from germline, CDR1 is SSHAT and CDR2 is FNYEAQ (reference sequence). CDR3 length: 16 amino acids. The CDR3 nucleotides read TGTGCTAGCAGCCCCGGGACTAGCGGGAGTAACAACGAGCAGTTCTTC. It encodes CASSPGTSGSNNEQFF.

The genes are TRBV6-2 or TRBV6-3 and TRBJ1-1, with 7 bases that match TRBD1. This CDR3 region has 14 residues. CDR1 MNHEY and CDR2 SVGEGT come from the germline V gene. Unmatched junction bases numbered 9, after V lost 6 bases and J lost 5 bases. DNA for the CDR3: TGTGCCAGCAGCACAAGACAGGGTTTTACTGAAGCTTTCTTT. As protein: CASSTRQGFTEAFF.

The V gene is TRBV7-9, the J gene TRBJ1-4; D is possibly TRBD1 (5 bases). CDR1 is SEHNR and CDR2 is FQNEAQ in the germline V gene (reference sequence). Between the trimmed V and J ends, which lost 5 bases and 5 bases, there was a span of 18 bases. The CDR3 runs 16 residues. The DNA of the CDR3 is TGTGCCAGCAGCCCCCACCCGAGCCGGGGGAATGAAAAACTGTTTTTT. Its protein is CASSPHPSRGNEKLFF.

The genes are TRBV11-1 and TRBJ2-1; the match to TRBD2 covers 7 bases. With V trimmed by 0 bases and J by 3 bases, 5 bases remained unmatched. Germline CDR1 and CDR2: SGHAT and FQDESV (reference sequence). This CDR3 is 16 amino acids long. Written as DNA, the CDR3 is TGTGCCAGCAGCTTAGCGCGCGGGGGAGGCTACAATGAGCAGTTCTTC. Its translation: CASSLARGGGYNEQFF.

This chain uses TRBV27 with TRBJ2-7; 11 positions match TRBD2. The CDR3 loop spans 13 amino acids. Germline trimming cut 6 bases from V and 3 bases from J; bases unmatched to any gene: 1. CDR1 is MNHEY and CDR2 is SMNVEV in the germline V gene (reference sequence). The DNA of the CDR3 is TGTGCCAGCAGGCTAGCGGGAGGCTACGAGCAGTACTTC. Translating it yields CASRLAGGYEQYF.

The V and J genes are TRBV25-1 and TRBJ2-5; tentatively, D is TRBD1 (6 bases). CDR1 and CDR2 (germline): MGHDK, SYGVNS. V was pared by 2 bases and J by 0 bases, with 13 bases between. The CDR3 is 16 residues long. The CDR3 loop is CASSEGAGTYQETQYF. As DNA, the CDR3 is TGTGCCAGCAGTGAAGGGGCCGGGACATACCAAGAGACCCAGTACTTC.

This chain connects TRBV27 to TRBJ2-1; 7 bases map to TRBD2. The V segment lost 1 base and the J segment 7 bases; nucleotides outside the gene matches: 10. The CDR3 is 16 amino acids. The germline gives CDR1 MNHEY, CDR2 SMNVEV (reference sequence). The CDR3 DNA sequence: TGTGCCAGCAGTTTATTAGCGGGCGATGCCGTTAATGAGCAGTTCTTC. It codes for CASSLLAGDAVNEQFF.

The CDR3 region has the DNA TGTGCCAGCAGTAAGGGAATAGCGGGAGGCTACGAGCAGTACTTC. It encodes CASSKGIAGGYEQYF. V gene TRBV6-5 combines with J gene TRBJ2-7; 10 bases are shared with TRBD2. From germline, CDR1 is MNHEY and CDR2 SVGAGI. The ends lost 5 bases at V and 3 bases at J; junction bases unmatched: 7. The CDR3 contains 15 residues.

CDR3 residues: CASSLARGSGMVYEQYF. The CDR3 region has the DNA TGCGCCAGCAGCTTGGCGAGGGGGAGCGGCATGGTCTACGAGCAGTACTTC. The chain links TRBV5-1 to TRBJ2-7; maybe TRBD1 (6 bases). Trimming took off 0 bases at V and 3 bases at J, with 19 bases between the two ends. Germline CDR1 and CDR2: SGHRS and YFSETQ. The CDR3 extends over 17 amino acids.

The CDR3 nucleotides are TGTGCCAGCAGCGCCCAGGGGGTCGCGGACGAGCAGTACTTC. Translating gives CASSAQGVADEQYF. J is TRBJ2-7 and V is TRBV9, with 7 bases lining up with TRBD1. In germline, CDR1 is SGDLS, CDR2 YYNGEE. CDR3 length: 14 residues. V gave up 3 bases and J gave up 5 bases; unmatched junction bases: 8.

This clone was detected only once. This chain links TRBV4-2 with TRBJ2-1; 7 positions agree with TRBD2. The CDR3 runs to 15 residues. Per the germline V gene, CDR1 is LGHNA and CDR2 is YNFKEQ. After removal of 0 bases from V and 5 bases from J, the junction contained 4 bases not matched to a gene. The CDR3 DNA reads as TGTGCCAGCAGCCAAGATTTTCTAGCGGACAATGAGCAGTTCTTC. Translated, it gives CASSQDFLADNEQFF.

The chain links TRBV3-1 (or the pseudogene TRBV3-2) to TRBJ2-3, with TRBD2 identical over 10 bases. Germline V gene data show CDR1 as LGHDT and CDR2 as YNNKEL (reference sequence). CDR3 length equals 17 residues. V trimming: 3 bases; J trimming: 0 bases; junction bases outside the gene matches: 6. The CDR3: CASSQDPTSGSTDTQYF. CDR3 DNA: TGTGCCAGCAGCCAGGACCCGACTAGCGGGAGCACAGATACGCAGTATTTT.

V gene TRBV20-1 combines with J gene TRBJ2-1; D call uncertain. The CDR3 extends over 10 amino acids. The germline V and J ends were trimmed by 4 bases and 12 bases, with 10 bases remaining between them. Germline CDR1 reads DFQATT; CDR2 reads SNEGSKA (reference sequence). CDR3 sequence (DNA): TGCAGTGCTATAAGAGGAGTGCAGTTCTTC. Its translation is CSAIRGVQFF.

This clone was observed a single time. This chain connects TRBV6-1 to TRBJ2-7, with 7 nucleotides matching TRBD2. The trim removed 3 bases at V and 5 bases at J, leaving 7 bases unmatched. This CDR3 contains 14 residues. Germline CDR1 reads MNHNS; CDR2 reads SASEGT. Written as DNA, the CDR3 is TGTGCCAGCAGTGATGGGACTATCATCCACGAGCAGTACTTC. Translating it yields CASSDGTIIHEQYF.

The gene calls are TRBV18 and TRBJ2-7; tentatively, D is TRBD2 (8 bases). There are 13 residues in the CDR3. The V gene lost 8 bases and the J gene lost 6 bases, with 17 bases spanning the gap. Per germline, CDR1 KGHSH and CDR2 LQKENI. For the CDR3, the DNA is TGTGCCAGCACAGGGGCGGGAGGTCGCGAGCAGTACTTC. It yields the protein CASTGAGGREQYF.

The V call is TRBV24-1, the J call TRBJ2-2; D is possibly TRBD1 (6 bases). CDR3 length: 15 amino acids. CDR1 and CDR2 from the germline V gene are KGHDR and SFDVKD. The V gene lost 3 bases and the J gene lost 2 bases, with 9 bases spanning the gap. The CDR3 reads CATSDNRVNTGELFF. As DNA, the CDR3 is TGTGCCACCAGTGATAACAGGGTTAACACCGGGGAGCTGTTTTTT.

The V and J genes are TRBV6-5 and TRBJ2-1; 7 positions match TRBD1. There are 11 residues in the CDR3. V shed 6 bases, J shed 10 bases, and the junction held 3 bases outside the gene matches. The germline V gene has CDR1 MNHEY and CDR2 SVGAGI. CDR3 amino acids: CASSSGQEQFF. The CDR3 DNA follows: TGTGCCAGCAGCTCGGGACAGGAGCAGTTCTTC.

V usage is TRBV28 and J usage is TRBJ1-2; possibly TRBD1 for D (5 bases). The CDR3 extends over 12 amino acids. The germline V gene has CDR1 MDHEN and CDR2 SYDVKM. Trimming cost V 5 bases and J 4 bases, with 8 bases left between them. CDR3 nucleotides: TGTGCCAGCAGTGTCGACAGCTATGGCTACACCTTC. Residues: CASSVDSYGYTF.

This rearrangement joins TRBV18 to TRBJ2-1; 13 bases agree with TRBD2. There are 15 residues in the CDR3. Germline V gene sequence: CDR1 KGHSH, CDR2 LQKENI. J gave up 4 bases and V 5 bases, and 2 bases lay outside the gene matches. CDR3 loop: CASSSGLAGYNEQFF. Here the CDR3 DNA reads TGTGCCAGCTCATCGGGACTAGCGGGGTACAATGAGCAGTTCTTC.

The chain joins TRBV30 to TRBJ2-1; maybe TRBD1 (6 bases). This CDR3 has 15 residues. Trimming took off 0 bases at V and 3 bases at J, with 12 bases between the two ends. Germline V gene data show CDR1 as GTSNPN and CDR2 as SVGIG (reference sequence). The CDR3 sequence: CAWSVLGQSYNEQFF. In DNA form, the CDR3 reads TGTGCCTGGAGTGTACTTGGACAGAGCTACAATGAGCAGTTCTTC.

This clone was recorded only once. This sequence joins TRBV2 and TRBJ2-4, with 7 bases that match TRBD1. The trim removed 6 bases at V and 2 bases at J, leaving 7 bases unmatched. Germline CDR1 reads SNHLY; CDR2 reads FYNNEI. This CDR3 spans 15 amino acids. For the CDR3, the DNA is TGTGCCAGCAGCTCACCACAGGGGTCCAAAAACATTCAGTACTTC. Translated: CASSSPQGSKNIQYF.

V and J are TRBV29-1 and TRBJ1-1; TRBD1 agrees at 9 bases. This CDR3 is 15 amino acids long. Per germline, CDR1 SQVTM and CDR2 ANQGSEA. V shed 7 bases, J shed 0 bases, and the junction held 9 bases outside the gene matches. This CDR3 is CSAGRDRVMNTEAFF. The DNA of the CDR3 is TGCAGCGCGGGGCGGGACAGGGTTATGAACACTGAAGCTTTCTTT.

The chain employs TRBV12-3 or TRBV12-4 and TRBJ1-2; the D is unclear. With 3 bases removed from V and 2 bases from J, the gap between germline ends came to 7 bases. The CDR3 contains 13 residues. The CDR3 here is CASSLATNYGYTF. In DNA form, the CDR3 reads TGTGCCAGCAGTTTGGCCACGAACTATGGCTACACCTTC.

The chain joins TRBV3-1 (or the pseudogene TRBV3-2) to TRBJ2-1; maybe TRBD1 (6 bases). Germline assignment: CDR1 LGHDT and CDR2 YNNKEL (reference sequence). The length of the CDR3 is 13 residues. Deletions cut 3 bases from V and 8 bases from J, with 11 bases between. Here the CDR3 reads CASSQGALDEQFF. CDR3 bases: TGTGCCAGCAGCCAGGGGGCGCTGGATGAGCAGTTCTTC.

The genes are TRBV11-2 and TRBJ2-1; TRBD1 matches at 8 bases. Trimming cost V 5 bases and J 6 bases; bases outside gene matches: 6. Germline V gene data show CDR1 as SGHAT and CDR2 as FQNNGV. The CDR3 is made up of 14 amino acids. The CDR3: CASSTTTGANEQFF. As DNA, the CDR3 is TGTGCCAGCAGCACCACGACAGGGGCCAATGAGCAGTTCTTC.

This clone was recorded only once. This chain uses TRBV6-6 with TRBJ1-1; TRBD1 matches 8 bases. The V gene end was trimmed by 6 bases and the J gene end by 4 bases; junction bases not matched to a gene: 10. The germline V gene has CDR1 MNHNY and CDR2 SVGAGI (reference sequence). The CDR3 length is 15 residues. CDR3 sequence: CASSREGQGSTEAFF. DNA for the CDR3: TGTGCCAGCAGCCGCGAAGGACAGGGAAGCACTGAAGCTTTCTTT.

With respect to this clone: The sample has other DNA sequences that encode this CDR3 too. This chain connects TRBV5-1 to TRBJ2-3, with 10 bases fitting TRBD2. The CDR3 is made up of 15 amino acids. Germline V gives CDR1 SGHRS, CDR2 YFSETQ. Trimming took 3 bases from V and 3 from J; bases not matched to a gene: 4. CDR3 bases: TGCGCCAGCAGCTCAGCGGGAGGGATTACAGATACGCAGTATTTT. Translating gives CASSSAGGITDTQYF.

The gene calls are TRBV5-1 and TRBJ1-2, with a tentative D call TRBD1 (6 bases). CDR3 size: 15 residues. CDR1 is SGHRS, CDR2 YFSETQ, per germline. The V and J ends lost 5 bases and 1 base respectively, with 15 bases between them. CDR3 sequence: CASRTKTGFNYGYTF. The CDR3 nucleotides read TGCGCCAGCAGAACCAAGACAGGATTTAACTATGGCTACACCTTC.